This TCR beta chain was observed in a study of blood T cell repertoires in COVID-19. Study-wide background: T cells, B-cell-depleted T cells, or PBMCs provided the cDNA or gDNA that served as material.

Study processing details: Amplification from reference gene primers served as the basis for estimated nucleated cell counts. The data were produced by immunoSEQ multiplex PCR, yet TCRdb's version contains in-frame clones alone and is incomplete. V and J calls and clone size are given by that table; D and trimming were obtained from the DNA. Seen here are roughly 130,000 clones, around 89% observed once, and the top ten hold around 2.3%. The CDR3 loop spans 14 amino acids. Trimming took 5 bases from V and 3 from J, leaving 14 bases between them. CDR1 SGHNT and CDR2 YYREEE come from the germline V gene (reference sequence). Seattle patient enrollment occurred during active infection, with longitudinal follow-up thereafter.

The chain uses TRBV5-4 and TRBJ1-2; a weak D match, TRBD1 (6 bases). Sequencing used peripheral blood. The origin of this receptor is a human donor with COVID-19, enrolled during active disease. The donor label of this sample is uncertain. The CDR3 bases are TGTGCCAGCAGAACAGGGATGGAGGACTATGGCTACACCTTC. Translating gives CASRTGMEDYGYTF.